Listed below are T cell receptor beta chains from one sample, sequenced in a study of T cell responses to AZD1222 COVID-19 vaccine. Profiled with immunoSEQ multiplex PCR; TCRdb holds only in-frame clones, not every one. The sample yields 180,000 or so clones, 85% to 95% seen once. Material: peripheral blood, obtained 28 days after the second AZD1222 dose. The receptors here all came from an adult who received the AZD1222 COVID-19 vaccine. The CDR3 runs from the conserved cysteine through the conserved F or W. A D gene is named only where the DNA matches it firmly. The size of a clone is reported for some rows only, either as once, few or many, or as a class for expanded clones.

D gene,V gene,J gene,clone size,CDR3 DNA,CDR3 protein
.,TRBV6-5,TRBJ2-7,.,TGTGCCAGCAGCCTCCGGGGCCATACCTACGAGCAGTACTTC,CASSLRGHTYEQYF
.,TRBV27,TRBJ1-6,once,TGTGCCAGCAGTTGGAGGGGGTATTCACCCCTCCACTTT,CASSWRGYSPLHF
.,TRBV6-6,TRBJ1-2,.,TGTGCCAGCAGACCTCAAAAGGGGCAGGGCTACACCTTC,CASRPQKGQGYTF
.,TRBV5-1,TRBJ2-7,once,TGCGCCAGCAGCTCCCCGGGACGGAGATTCTACGAGCAGTACTTC,CASSSPGRRFYEQYF
TRBD2,TRBV30,TRBJ2-3,once,TGTGCCTGGGGGACTAGCGGGGTGGGAGATACGCAGTATTTT,CAWGTSGVGDTQYF
.,TRBV5-1,TRBJ2-2,.,TGCGCCAGCAGTTGGAACGGCGGGGAGCTGTTTTTT,CASSWNGGELFF
.,TRBV10-3,TRBJ2-2,.,TGTGCCACCTACGATATCAGCGGCGCCGGGGAGCTGTTTTTT,CATYDISGAGELFF
.,TRBV4-1,TRBJ1-4,once,TGCGCCAGCAGCCAAACAGGGACAACAACTAATGAAAAACTGTTTTTT,CASSQTGTTTNEKLFF
.,TRBV4-3,TRBJ1-1,.,TGCGCCAGCAGCCAAGAGGCGGGGCACGGGGACACTGAAGCTTTCTTT,CASSQEAGHGDTEAFF
.,TRBV2,TRBJ1-1,.,TGTGCCAGCAGAGCAACCCGGGACACTGAAGCTTTCTTT,CASRATRDTEAFF
.,TRBV14,TRBJ1-4,.,TGTGCCAGCAGGGCTTTAGGGATAGGGGAAAAACTGTTTTTT,CASRALGIGEKLFF
.,TRBV7-2,TRBJ2-2,.,TGTGCCAGCAGCATACGAGGACCCTCGAACACCGGGGAGCTGTTTTTT,CASSIRGPSNTGELFF
.,TRBV18,TRBJ1-6,once,TGTGCCAGCTCGACAGAGTATAATTCACCCCTCCACTTT,CASSTEYNSPLHF
.,TRBV5-1,TRBJ2-5,.,TGCGCCAGCAGCTTGGGTAGCTGGGAGACCCAGTACTTC,CASSLGSWETQYF
.,TRBV12-3/TRBV12-4,TRBJ2-2,.,TGTGCCAGCAGTCAGGGGTCCGGGGAGCTGTTTTTT,CASSQGSGELFF
.,TRBV30,TRBJ2-7,.,TGTGCCTGGAGTCGGCGGGGGCCGAGGGGCTCCTACGAGCAGTACTTC,CAWSRRGPRGSYEQYF
TRBD1,TRBV20-1,TRBJ2-7,.,TGCAGTGCTAGTCAGGGGGCGCGTACTTACGAGCAGTACTTC,CSASQGARTYEQYF
TRBD2,TRBV24-1,TRBJ2-7,.,TGTGCCACTAGTATGGCTAGCGGGTTCGAGCAGTACTTC,CATSMASGFEQYF
.,TRBV19,TRBJ2-7,.,TGTGCCAGTAGTAACCCCCGGTCGGTTTCCTACGAGCAGTACTTC,CASSNPRSVSYEQYF
TRBD1,TRBV30,TRBJ1-2,few,TGTGCCTGGATACCGGGACAGAAGCACTATGGCTACACCTTC,CAWIPGQKHYGYTF
.,TRBV28,TRBJ1-1,.,TGTGCCAGCAGTTTTCAAACGGGAGAAGCTTTCTTT,CASSFQTGEAFF
.,TRBV19,TRBJ1-5,.,TGTGCCAGTAGTTCTATACTTCGGGGAAACAATCAGCCCCAGCATTTT,CASSSILRGNNQPQHF
TRBD1,TRBV28,TRBJ1-6,.,TGTGCCAGCAGTTCAGGACAGGGGGCTTCCTCACCCCTCCACTTT,CASSSGQGASSPLHF
.,TRBV2,TRBJ1-5,.,TGTGCCAGCAGTCTCGGTGGGGGGATTAGCAATCAGCCCCAGCATTTT,CASSLGGGISNQPQHF
.,TRBV5-1,TRBJ2-7,.,TGCGCCAGCAGCTTGGAGGCAGCCACCTACGAGCAGTACTTC,CASSLEAATYEQYF
.,TRBV12-5,TRBJ2-2,.,TGTGCTAGTGGTTTGGTAAGGGGTGGCGCCGGGGAGCTGTTTTTT,CASGLVRGGAGELFF
.,TRBV20-1,TRBJ2-3,.,TGCAGTGCTAGTTTGGCTAACCCCACAGATACGCAGTATTTT,CSASLANPTDTQYF
TRBD1,TRBV29-1,TRBJ1-3,.,TGCAGTGTGGGACAGGGAGAAGGAAACACCATATATTTT,CSVGQGEGNTIYF
.,TRBV6-5,TRBJ2-2,.,TGTGCCAGCACAAGAGGGGCAAACACCGGGGAGCTGTTTTTT,CASTRGANTGELFF
.,TRBV7-2,TRBJ2-3,.,TGTGCCAGCAGCTTAGGGACGGGACGGGGCACGGATACGCAGTATTTT,CASSLGTGRGTDTQYF
.,TRBV5-1,TRBJ2-1,.,TGCGCCAGCAGCTTGGCCCGACAGTACAATGAGCAGTTCTTC,CASSLARQYNEQFF
TRBD2,TRBV4-1,TRBJ2-7,few,TGCGCCAGCAGCCAAGCCCAACTAGCGGGAGCCCCCGACGAGCAGTACTTC,CASSQAQLAGAPDEQYF
TRBD1,TRBV5-4,TRBJ2-1,once,TGTGCCAGCAGCTTCCAGGGGGCGCTGAATGAGCAGTTCTTC,CASSFQGALNEQFF
TRBD2,TRBV10-1,TRBJ2-2,.,TGCGCCAGCAGTGTAGCGGGATTGAACACCGGGGAGCTGTTTTTT,CASSVAGLNTGELFF
.,TRBV18,TRBJ2-1,.,TGTGCCAGCTCACCACCTAGCAGCGCAACTCAGAATGAGCAGTTCTTC,CASSPPSSATQNEQFF
TRBD1,TRBV10-3,TRBJ1-1,.,TGTGCCATCACCCGGGGACAGGGGTCTACCCAAAGGGACACTGAAGCTTTCTTT,CAITRGQGSTQRDTEAFF
.,TRBV3-1/TRBV3-2,TRBJ2-2,.,TGTGCCAGCAGCCAAGACGGGACCATCGGGACCGGGGAGCTGTTTTTT,CASSQDGTIGTGELFF
TRBD1,TRBV29-1,TRBJ2-7,.,TGCAGCGTTGAAGGGGACAGGGTACCCTACGAGCAGTACTTC,CSVEGDRVPYEQYF
TRBD1,TRBV4-3,TRBJ1-4,few,TGCGCCAGCAGTATAGGGGGCAATACTAATGAAAAACTGTTTTTT,CASSIGGNTNEKLFF
.,TRBV29-1,TRBJ1-4,.,TGCAGCGTTGATCGGAAAACTAATGAAAAACTGTTTTTT,CSVDRKTNEKLFF
.,TRBV6-2/TRBV6-3,TRBJ1-5,.,TGTGCCAGCAGCCAAGGAGGGGGACGCAATCAGCCCCAGCATTTT,CASSQGGGRNQPQHF
TRBD2,TRBV4-2,TRBJ2-2,.,TGTGCCAGCAGCCAAGATACGGGAGGGGACACCGGGGAGCTGTTTTTT,CASSQDTGGDTGELFF
TRBD1,TRBV4-3,TRBJ2-7,.,TGCGCCAGCAGCCAAGATAAGGGACAGGCCTACGAGCAGTACTTC,CASSQDKGQAYEQYF
TRBD1,TRBV27,TRBJ1-5,.,TGTGCCAGCAGTTTTCAGGGGGCGCATCAGCCCCAGCATTTT,CASSFQGAHQPQHF
.,TRBV10-3,TRBJ1-1,.,TGTGCCATCAGCTCCAGGGGAGTGAACACTGAAGCTTTCTTT,CAISSRGVNTEAFF
.,TRBV20-1,TRBJ2-3,.,TGCAGTGCTAGGCCGAGCGGAACGCAGTATTTT,CSARPSGTQYF
TRBD1,TRBV6-5,TRBJ1-2,.,TGTGCCAGCAGCTCGACAGGGGGCGCTGGCTACACCTTC,CASSSTGGAGYTF
.,TRBV28,TRBJ1-1,.,TGTGCCAGCTCCCCCGACGGGAACACTGAAGCTTTCTTT,CASSPDGNTEAFF
.,TRBV27,TRBJ2-2,.,TGTGCCAGCAGTTTCCTAGGCCCCGGGGAGCTGTTTTTT,CASSFLGPGELFF
.,TRBV27,TRBJ2-3,.,TGTGCCAGCAGTGTTGATCCAGGGGCATGGGGCACAGATACGCAGTATTTT,CASSVDPGAWGTDTQYF
TRBD2,TRBV9,TRBJ2-2,.,TGTGCCAGCAGCGTTGGCGGGAGAGTCTACGGGGAGCTGTTTTTT,CASSVGGRVYGELFF
TRBD1,TRBV12-3/TRBV12-4,TRBJ1-1,.,TGTGCCAGCAGCCAGGGGGGGAATGAAGCTTTCTTT,CASSQGGNEAFF
TRBD2,TRBV6-1,TRBJ2-1,.,TGTGCCAGCAGTGTCCCCGCCGGGGGGGGGTCCTACAATGAGCAGTTCTTC,CASSVPAGGGSYNEQFF
.,TRBV28,TRBJ1-5,.,TGTGCCAGCAGTCGATATCAGCCCCAGCATTTT,CASSRYQPQHF
.,TRBV27,TRBJ1-5,once,TGTGCCAGCAGTACGTATAGCAATCAGCCCCAGCATTTT,CASSTYSNQPQHF
TRBD1,TRBV19,TRBJ1-3,.,TGTGCCAGTAGTCGACAGGGGTTCGGAAACACCATATATTTT,CASSRQGFGNTIYF
.,TRBV11-2,TRBJ1-3,.,TGTGCCAGCACCCAGTCATTCTCCTCTGGAAACACCATATATTTT,CASTQSFSSGNTIYF
.,TRBV11-2,TRBJ2-5,.,TGTGCCAGCAGCTTAGACCCACAGCAGACCCAGTACTTC,CASSLDPQQTQYF
.,TRBV4-3,TRBJ1-1,few,TGCGCCAGCAGCCAAGAAGGGCCTTTCCACCATGAGAACACTGAAGCTTTCTTT,CASSQEGPFHHENTEAFF